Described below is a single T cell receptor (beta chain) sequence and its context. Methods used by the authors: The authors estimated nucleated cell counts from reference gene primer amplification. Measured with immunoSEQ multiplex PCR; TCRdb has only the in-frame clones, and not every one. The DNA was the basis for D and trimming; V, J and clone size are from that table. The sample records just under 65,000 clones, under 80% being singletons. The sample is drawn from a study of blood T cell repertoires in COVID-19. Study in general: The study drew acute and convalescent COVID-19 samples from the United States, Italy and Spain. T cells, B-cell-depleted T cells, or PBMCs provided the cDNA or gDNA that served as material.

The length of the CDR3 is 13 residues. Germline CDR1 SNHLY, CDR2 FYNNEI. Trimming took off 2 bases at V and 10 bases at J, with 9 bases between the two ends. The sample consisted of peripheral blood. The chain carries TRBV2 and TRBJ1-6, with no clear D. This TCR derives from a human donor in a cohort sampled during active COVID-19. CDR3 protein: CASSEQSRSPLHF. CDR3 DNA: TGTGCCAGCAGTGAACAGTCACGATCACCCCTCCACTTT.